What follows are 17 T cell receptor beta chains derived from one specimen sequenced in a study of PD-1 blockade in classical Hodgkin lymphoma. Sequenced by immunoSEQ multiplex PCR; TCRdb stores in-frame clones only, minus some. The sample contains about 38,000 clones, just over 75% of which appear only once. The time point here: cycle 4 day 1 (C4D1), after 5 to 7 weeks of nivolumab. Each patient experienced a relapse that followed autologous stem cell transplantation, and brentuximab vedotin exposure varied. Sequencing used peripheral blood mononuclear cells (PBMCs), obtained before the fourth cycle of nivolumab. These receptors were obtained from a human donor with classical Hodgkin lymphoma.

V is TRBV15 and J is TRBJ1-3; no clear D. Germline V gene sequence: CDR1 LNHNV, CDR2 YYDKDF (reference sequence). With 3 bases removed from V and 3 bases from J, the gap between germline ends came to 9 bases. CDR3 length equals 14 residues. Written as DNA, the CDR3 is TGTGCCACCAGCAGGCTCCGGGGTGGAAACACCATATATTTT. Translated: CATSRLRGGNTIYF.

This chain joins TRBV12-5 and TRBJ1-5; D gene uncertain. Per the germline V gene, CDR1 is LGHNT and CDR2 is FRNRAP. This CDR3 has 17 residues. Deletions cut 1 base from V and 0 bases from J, with 13 bases between. The CDR3 region has the DNA TGTGCTAGTGGTTTGGCTGAGCTGGCTTATAGCAATCAGCCCCAGCATTTT. Translated, it gives CASGLAELAYSNQPQHF. The whole variable domain, filled in from reference TRBV12-5 and TRBJ1-5, reads DARVTQTPRHKVTEMGQEVTMRCQPILGHNTVFWYRQTMMQGLELLAYFRNRAPLDDSGMPKDRFSAEMPDATLATLKIQPSEPRDSAVYFCASGLAELAYSNQPQHFGDGTRLSIL.

This clone was detected once. V is TRBV10-3 and J is TRBJ2-3, with 11 bases aligning to TRBD1. After removal of 6 bases from V and 3 bases from J, the junction contained 2 bases not matched to a gene. The length of the CDR3 is 14 residues. Germline-derived CDR1 and CDR2 are ENHRY and SYGVKD. The chain's CDR3 is CAISGTGGTDTQYF. As DNA, the CDR3 is TGTGCCATCAGCGGGACAGGGGGTACAGATACGCAGTATTTT.

Judged by abundance, this clone is medium-sized (0.01 to 0.1%). The J gene is TRBJ1-2, the V gene TRBV6-4, with 7 bases aligning to TRBD1. This CDR3 has 15 residues. The junction had 10 bases not matched to a gene; V was cut back by 2 bases and J by 7 bases. Germline-derived CDR1 and CDR2 are MRHNA and SNTAGT. This chain's CDR3 is CASSDGNRGTTGYTF. CDR3 DNA: TGTGCCAGCAGTGACGGCAACAGGGGAACCACTGGCTACACCTTC.

The chain uses TRBV18 and TRBJ1-4, with D tentatively TRBD1 (5 bases). The CDR3 contains 16 residues. Trimming removed 3 bases at V and 7 bases at J, with 18 bases between. Germline loops: CDR1 KGHSH, CDR2 LQKENI. CDR3 protein: CASSPGSAGRGEKLFF. DNA of the CDR3: TGTGCCAGCTCACCCGGCTCCGCAGGGCGAGGTGAAAAACTGTTTTTT. Using reference TRBV18 and TRBJ1-4 for the parts outside the CDR3, the full variable domain is NAGVMQNPRHLVRRRGQEARLRCSPMKGHSHVYWYRQLPEEGLKFMVYLQKENIIDESGMPKERFSAEFPKEGPSILRIQQVVRGDSAAYFCASSPGSAGRGEKLFFGSGTQLSVL.

This clone was observed a handful of times. The chain has TRBV27 and TRBJ2-5; 11 nucleotides agree with TRBD1. Trimming at V came to 4 bases and at J to 2 bases, leaving 0 bases not matched to a gene. The CDR3 is 14 residues long. Germline CDR1 MNHEY, CDR2 SMNVEV (reference sequence). The CDR3 sequence: CASSWDRGQETQYF. The CDR3 DNA follows: TGTGCCAGCAGTTGGGACAGGGGGCAAGAGACCCAGTACTTC.

This rearrangement joins TRBV2 to TRBJ2-7; TRBD2 agrees at 7 bases. The CDR3 is made up of 12 amino acids. CDR1 is SNHLY, CDR2 FYNNEI, per germline. CDR3 DNA: TGTGCTACTGGCGGGGGATCCTACGAGCAGTACTTC. As protein: CATGGGSYEQYF.

This clone has just a few counts. The CDR3 loop reads CASSLSNRVSGANVLTF. The CDR3 nucleotides are TGTGCCAGCAGCCTCAGCAACAGGGTCTCTGGGGCCAACGTCCTGACTTTC. The rearrangement links TRBV2 to TRBJ2-6; a weak D match, TRBD1 (6 bases). V lost 6 bases and J 0 bases, leaving 15 bases between the germline ends. The CDR3 is made up of 17 amino acids. CDR1 and CDR2 (germline): SNHLY, FYNNEI.

In this sample, this clone turned up once. The chain recombines TRBV7-2 with TRBJ2-7, with 8 bases identical to TRBD1. Germline loops: CDR1 SGHTA, CDR2 FQGNSA. This CDR3 is 15 amino acids long. V lost 5 bases to trimming and J lost 9 bases; unmatched junction nucleotides: 15. The chain's CDR3 is CASSARQGWAIWQYF. The DNA of the CDR3 is TGTGCCAGCAGCGCGCGACAGGGGTGGGCTATCTGGCAGTACTTC.

This sequence joins TRBV7-9 and TRBJ1-4, with TRBD1 identical over 8 bases. The CDR3 runs to 15 residues. Germline CDR1 reads SEHNR; CDR2 reads FQNEAQ (reference sequence). J was trimmed by 2 bases and V by 6 bases; bases with no gene match: 5. The CDR3 loop reads CASSSQGGTNEKLFF. For the CDR3, the DNA is TGTGCCAGCAGTTCACAGGGGGGCACTAATGAAAAACTGTTTTTT.

The chain employs TRBV7-6 and TRBJ1-1; D uncertain. The CDR3 length is 16 residues. The germline V gene encodes CDR1 SGHVS and CDR2 FNYEAQ. The V and J ends lost 1 base and 1 base respectively, with 13 bases between them. The CDR3 reads CASSLGGGIKNTEAFF. The CDR3 nucleotides read TGTGCCAGCAGCTTAGGGGGAGGGATCAAGAACACTGAAGCTTTCTTT.

The genes are TRBV18 and TRBJ1-2; 8 nucleotides agree with TRBD1. In germline, CDR1 is KGHSH, CDR2 LQKENI. This CDR3 region has 11 residues. Trimming at V came to 3 bases and at J to 13 bases, leaving 4 bases not matched to a gene. CDR3 protein: CASSPSDRVTF. In DNA, the CDR3 is TGTGCCAGCTCACCTTCGGACAGGGTCACCTTC.

The V and J genes are TRBV10-3 and TRBJ1-3; no clear D. The CDR3 extends over 16 amino acids. Germline loops: CDR1 ENHRY, CDR2 SYGVKD. The V end lost 0 bases, the J end lost 0 bases, and 9 bases lay between the germline ends. CDR3 sequence (DNA): TGTGCCATCAGTGAGTCAGCTCTGGGCTCTGGAAACACCATATATTTT. Its protein product is CAISESALGSGNTIYF.

The chain is built from TRBV29-1 and TRBJ2-7; a possible D gene is TRBD1 (5 bases). V lost 5 bases and J 4 bases, leaving 21 bases between the germline ends. There are 15 residues in the CDR3. Germline V gene sequence: CDR1 SQVTM, CDR2 ANQGSEA. CDR3 coding DNA: TGCAGCGTTATCGGCTATCAGGGATTGGGGTACGAGCAGTACTTC. Protein product: CSVIGYQGLGYEQYF.

The genes are TRBV1 and TRBJ1-5; the table's D call, TRBD1, was not checked against the DNA. TRBV1 is recorded as a pseudogene. The CDR3 loop spans 15 amino acids. CDR3: CTSSQAQHSNQPQHF. DNA for the CDR3: TGCACCAGCAGCCAAGCACAGCATAGCAATCAGCCCCAGCATTTT.

The chain uses TRBV18 and TRBJ1-1; 7 bases map to TRBD1. CDR1 and CDR2 from the germline V gene are KGHSH and LQKENI. V dropped 2 bases and J dropped 3; count of bases not matched to a gene: 9. The CDR3 covers 16 residues. CDR3 sequence (DNA): TGTGCCAGCTCACCAGACGACAGGGATAAGGACACTGAAGCTTTCTTT. Residues: CASSPDDRDKDTEAFF.

The chain has TRBV12-5 and TRBJ1-6, with TRBD1 matching 8 bases. The germline CDR1 and CDR2 sequences are LGHNT and FRNRAP. Losses at the gene ends were 1 base for V and 6 bases for J; bases not matched to a gene: 8. This CDR3 spans 17 amino acids. The CDR3 here is CASGLARQGPINSPLHF. Here the CDR3 DNA reads TGTGCTAGTGGTTTGGCCCGACAGGGGCCCATTAATTCACCCCTCCACTTT.